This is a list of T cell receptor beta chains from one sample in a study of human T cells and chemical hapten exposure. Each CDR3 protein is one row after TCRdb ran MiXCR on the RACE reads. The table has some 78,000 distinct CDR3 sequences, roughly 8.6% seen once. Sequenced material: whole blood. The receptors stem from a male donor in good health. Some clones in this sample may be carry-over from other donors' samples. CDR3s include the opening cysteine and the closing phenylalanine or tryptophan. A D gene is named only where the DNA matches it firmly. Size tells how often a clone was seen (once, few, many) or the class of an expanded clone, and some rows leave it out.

CDR3nt: TGTGCCAGCAGCTCCCAGACTAGCTCTTTCACAGATACGCAGTATTTT
CDR3aa: CASSSQTSSFTDTQYF
j_gene: TRBJ2-3
v_gene: TRBV7-2
abundance: many
d_gene: TRBD2

CDR3nt: TGCGCCAGCAGCCTCACAGGTCCTGGAAACACCATATATTTT
CDR3aa: CASSLTGPGNTIYF
j_gene: TRBJ1-3
v_gene: TRBV10-2
abundance: many
d_gene: NA

CDR3nt: TGTGCCAGCAGCCAAGGGGTTGAAGAGACCCAGTACTTC
CDR3aa: CASSQGVEETQYF
j_gene: TRBJ2-5
v_gene: TRBV4-2
abundance: few
d_gene: NA

CDR3nt: TGTGCCACCACCTCTGGGGCCAACGTCCTGACTTTC
CDR3aa: CATTSGANVLTF
j_gene: TRBJ2-6
v_gene: TRBV7-9
abundance: many
d_gene: NA

CDR3nt: TGCAGTGCTAGAGACTTCCCGGGGCAGTTCTTC
CDR3aa: CSARDFPGQFF
j_gene: TRBJ2-1
v_gene: TRBV20-1
abundance: many
d_gene: NA

CDR3nt: TGTGCCAGCAGTCCCAATACCCCCCTCGGAGATACGCAGTATTTT
CDR3aa: CASSPNTPLGDTQYF
j_gene: TRBJ2-3
v_gene: TRBV12-3/TRBV12-4
abundance: many
d_gene: NA

CDR3nt: TGTGCCAGCAGCTTTAGACAGAACACTGAAGCTTTCTTT
CDR3aa: CASSFRQNTEAFF
j_gene: TRBJ1-1
v_gene: TRBV11-2
abundance: many
d_gene: NA

CDR3nt: TGCGCCAGCAGCCCGGGGGCCCCCTACGAGCAGTACTTC
CDR3aa: CASSPGAPYEQYF
j_gene: TRBJ2-7
v_gene: TRBV5-1
abundance: NA
d_gene: NA

CDR3nt: TGTGCCTTTTCGGGGACTCTCTACAATGAGCAGTTCTTC
CDR3aa: CAFSGTLYNEQFF
j_gene: TRBJ2-1
v_gene: TRBV10-3
abundance: NA
d_gene: NA

CDR3nt: TGTGCCAGCAGCTTGATATTCCCCGTACCCTACGAGCAGTACTTC
CDR3aa: CASSLIFPVPYEQYF
j_gene: TRBJ2-7
v_gene: TRBV7-9
abundance: NA
d_gene: NA

CDR3nt: TGTGCCAGCAGCTTCAGGGGCGGGAACGAGCAGTACTTC
CDR3aa: CASSFRGGNEQYF
j_gene: TRBJ2-7
v_gene: TRBV5-4
abundance: few
d_gene: NA

CDR3nt: TGCGCCAGCAGCTTGGTGTTTTTCACTGAAGCTTTCTTT
CDR3aa: CASSLVFFTEAFF
j_gene: TRBJ1-1
v_gene: TRBV5-1
abundance: NA
d_gene: NA

CDR3nt: TGTGCCAGCACCGCTCCCAGACAGGGCGAGACCCAGTACTTC
CDR3aa: CASTAPRQGETQYF
j_gene: TRBJ2-5
v_gene: TRBV7-2
abundance: NA
d_gene: TRBD1

CDR3nt: TGTGCCAGCAGTTCCGACGAGGACAGGGCCTACGAGCAGTACTTC
CDR3aa: CASSSDEDRAYEQYF
j_gene: TRBJ2-7
v_gene: TRBV12-3/TRBV12-4
abundance: NA
d_gene: TRBD1

CDR3nt: TGTGCCAGCAGCGTTCCATCCGTGAACACTGAAGCTTTCTTT
CDR3aa: CASSVPSVNTEAFF
j_gene: TRBJ1-1
v_gene: TRBV9
abundance: many
d_gene: NA

CDR3nt: TGCAGCGCATATTCTCGGGGCGACACTGAAGCTTTCTTT
CDR3aa: CSAYSRGDTEAFF
j_gene: TRBJ1-1
v_gene: TRBV29-1
abundance: many
d_gene: NA

CDR3nt: TGTGCCAGCAGTTCTCCTGAGGGAGAGACCCAGTACTTC
CDR3aa: CASSSPEGETQYF
j_gene: TRBJ2-5
v_gene: TRBV12-3/TRBV12-4
abundance: many
d_gene: NA

CDR3nt: TGTGCCAGCAGTTACCGGGGACAGGAATCCTACGAGCAGTACTTC
CDR3aa: CASSYRGQESYEQYF
j_gene: TRBJ2-7
v_gene: TRBV6-6
abundance: many
d_gene: TRBD1

CDR3nt: TGTGCCAGCAGTGGCAGTTGGCCGGATCAGCCCCAGCATTTT
CDR3aa: CASSGSWPDQPQHF
j_gene: TRBJ1-5
v_gene: TRBV6-5
abundance: NA
d_gene: NA